This TCR beta chain derives from a study of PD-1 blockade in classical Hodgkin lymphoma. The length of the CDR3 is 12 residues. Trimming at V came to 5 bases and at J to 10 bases, leaving 4 bases not matched to a gene. CDR1 LNHDA and CDR2 SQIVND come from the germline V gene (reference sequence). Some clones are missing from TCRdb's copy, which holds only in-frame ones; the method was immunoSEQ multiplex PCR. The table records tens of thousands of clones, around 80% of them present only once. As to time point: cycle 4 day 1 (C4D1), after less than 7 weeks of nivolumab. Each and every patient relapsed after autologous stem cell transplantation, and patients got differing brentuximab vedotin exposure.

The specimen was peripheral blood mononuclear cells (PBMCs), collected before the fourth cycle of nivolumab. The chain recombines TRBV19 with TRBJ1-2; 10 bases are a match to TRBD1. This receptor was identified in a human donor with classical Hodgkin lymphoma. The CDR3 DNA reads as TGTGCCAGTAGTGCGGGGACAGGGGCCTACACCTTC. Translating gives CASSAGTGAYTF.